Listed here is a single T cell receptor beta chain. Assay: immunoSEQ multiplex PCR; the TCRdb copy retains only in-frame clones and omits some. The sample records about 190,000 clones, approximately 84% being singletons. The entry originates in a study of blood T cell repertoires in COVID-19. Study context: The origin of the acute and convalescent COVID-19 samples was the United States, Italy and Spain.

The sequence came from a woman aged 25-40 years who had recovered from COVID-19. The sample was PBMCs or T cells enriched from blood (not recorded which).

DNA of the CDR3: TGTGCCAGCTCACCTTGGACAGTGAGCTCCCCAGCAACTAATGAAAAACTGTTTTTT. It yields the protein CASSPWTVSSPATNEKLFF. The V and J genes are TRBV18 and TRBJ1-4; D perhaps matches TRBD1 (6 bases). Trimming shortened V by 3 bases and J by 0 bases, and 20 bases separated the two germline ends. Germline V lookup: CDR1 KGHSH, CDR2 LQKENI. The CDR3 loop spans 19 amino acids. Filled out from reference TRBV18 and TRBJ1-4, the complete variable domain reads NAGVMQNPRHLVRRRGQEARLRCSPMKGHSHVYWYRQLPEEGLKFMVYLQKENIIDESGMPKERFSAEFPKEGPSILRIQQVVRGDSAAYFCASSPWTVSSPATNEKLFFGSGTQLSVL.